Given below is one TCR beta chain in context. The entry originates in a study of blood T cell repertoires in COVID-19. Study background: From T cells, B-cell-depleted T cells, or PBMCs came the material, which was cDNA or gDNA.

J was trimmed by 7 bases and V by 1 base; bases with no gene match: 3. Germline V CDR1 and CDR2: SNHLY, FYNNEI. This CDR3 has 14 amino acids. Using immunoSEQ multiplex PCR, the repertoire was profiled, and TCRdb retains in-frame clones only, with some absent. This table holds approximately 200,000 clones, roughly 90% found once. The V call is TRBV2, the J call TRBJ1-4; 7 nucleotides match TRBD1. This receptor was obtained from a woman aged 30 to 39 who had recovered from COVID-19. Material: PBMCs or T cells enriched from blood (not recorded which). The DNA for the CDR3 is TGTGCCAGCAGTGAAGGAGGGGGCGGTGAAAAACTGTTTTTT. Translating gives CASSEGGGGEKLFF.